These T cell receptor beta chains were read from a single sample in a study of blood T cell repertoires in COVID-19. Sequencing used immunoSEQ multiplex PCR; TCRdb keeps in-frame clones, though not all of them. This sample has tens of thousands of clones, with around 91% found just once. The sequencing input was peripheral blood. Source of these receptors: a man in his forties or fifties with COVID-19, enrolled during active disease. The CDR3 runs from the conserved cysteine through the conserved F or W.

TRBV5-4,TRBJ2-4,CASSLAGRGTENIQYF
TRBV9,TRBJ2-1,CASSVAGGRANEQFF
TRBV19,TRBJ1-1,CASSIDRDTEAFF
TRBV6-2/TRBV6-3,TRBJ1-2,CASSRDSYGYTF
TRBV6-5,TRBJ2-7,CASSAAGVISYEQYF
TRBV7-9,TRBJ1-3,CASSRGNTIYF
TRBV19,TRBJ1-5,CASSIGRGSNQPQHF
TRBV4-3,TRBJ1-6,CASSRDRAQNSPLHF
TRBV6-5,TRBJ1-3,CASSYLDRGSNTIYF
TRBV4-1,TRBJ1-5,CASSHTGINQPQHF
TRBV7-2,TRBJ2-3,CASSSGVSTDTQYF
TRBV5-1,TRBJ2-5,CASSLGLAVETQYF
TRBV30,TRBJ1-1,CAWTQGVNTEAFF
TRBV2,TRBJ1-5,CASRGDSGNQPQHF
TRBV4-1,TRBJ2-7,CASSQGGGSLPSYEQYF
TRBV18,TRBJ1-5,CASLQGAGQPQHF
TRBV2,TRBJ1-3,CARGSTGGSGNTIYF
TRBV5-1,TRBJ2-3,CASSSGERASTDTQYF
TRBV6-2/TRBV6-3,TRBJ2-2,CASSPGTARDTGELFF
TRBV6-1,TRBJ2-3,CASSDRSSTPPDTQYF
TRBV7-9,TRBJ2-1,CASSLGGLAGHNEQFF
TRBV4-1,TRBJ2-3,CASSRILGGSTDTQYF
TRBV15,TRBJ1-2,CATSASAGWYGYTF
TRBV28,TRBJ1-3,CASRTTGGFSGNTIYF
TRBV4-1,TRBJ1-1,CASSQGQRVTEAFF
TRBV29-1,TRBJ2-7,CSVLKLAGRSYEQYF
TRBV29-1,TRBJ2-6,CSVGPSLSGANVLTF
TRBV19,TRBJ2-5,CASRWTGAQETQYF
TRBV5-1,TRBJ2-5,CASSPIQGQETQYF
TRBV19,TRBJ1-5,CASSKGQGAAGNQPQHF
TRBV27,TRBJ2-7,CASSPHESSYEQYF
TRBV19,TRBJ2-7,CASSRSPTGTGVFYEQYF
TRBV27,TRBJ2-2,CASSLSGDFTGELFF
TRBV19,TRBJ1-4,CASSSPAGRDEKLFF
TRBV4-2,TRBJ2-7,CASSESQGYEQYF
TRBV5-4,TRBJ2-2,CASSLVQNSVSGELFF
TRBV7-9,TRBJ2-1,CASSSGRGGRYNEQFF
TRBV3-1/TRBV3-2,TRBJ2-1,CASSQRAGVGNEQFF
TRBV28,TRBJ1-5,CASSLFRTGRNQPQHF
TRBV3-1/TRBV3-2,TRBJ2-6,CASSQDVAIHVLTF
TRBV14,TRBJ2-1,CASSQYRDYSYNEQFF
TRBV18,TRBJ1-2,CASSPPFTDLVKANYGYTF
TRBV11-2,TRBJ2-5,CATKGVAVLRGETQYF
TRBV5-4,TRBJ2-7,CASSFSGAGSIVTYEQYF
TRBV5-1,TRBJ2-7,CASSKAGPIRGEQYF
TRBV11-2,TRBJ1-3,CASSIAGTGAGNTIYF
TRBV4-1,TRBJ2-2,CASMEYLARKGTNTGELFF
TRBV4-1,TRBJ2-3,CASSPHRGEDTQYF
TRBV11-2,TRBJ1-1,CASSFGQGLAAFF